Reported below is one T cell receptor beta chain. V lost 4 bases, J lost 4 bases, and 16 bases lay in between. This CDR3 has 15 residues. Germline CDR1 reads SGHTA; CDR2 reads FQGNSA. The sample comes from a study of blood T cell repertoires in COVID-19. Study-wide context: Samples of COVID-19 (acute and convalescent) were obtained from the United States, Italy and Spain.

In the authors' methods: It was from reference gene primer amplification that nucleated cell counts were estimated. The assay was immunoSEQ multiplex PCR, and TCRdb's table has in-frame clones only and misses some. V, J and clone size reflect that table, while D and trimming were determined from the DNA. Of 90,000 to 100,000 clones in the sample, over 75% were seen once. Sequences were obtained from peripheral blood. The chain links TRBV7-2 to TRBJ2-5; D remains ambiguous. This TCR derives from a woman at least 80 years old with acute or convalescent COVID-19. As DNA, the CDR3 is TGTGCCAGCAGCTCCCCTCGTAGTCGCCCAGAGACCCAGTACTTC. Residues: CASSSPRSRPETQYF.